This TCR beta chain originates from a study of CD8 T cells in Susac syndrome. J lost 2 bases, V lost 4 bases, and 10 bases had no gene match. CDR1 and CDR2 from the germline V gene are SEHNR and FQNEAQ (reference sequence). The CDR3 sequence is 17 residues long. The authors reverse transcribed roughly 0.5 to 1 ug RNA with random hexamers. MiXCR, run by TCRdb on the immunoSEQ multiplex PCR reads, gives a single entry per CDR3 protein. The profile shows about 150,000 distinct CDR3 sequences, about 95% of them singletons. Specimen: CD8+ T cells from PBMCs. The sequence was obtained from a human donor with multiple sclerosis. V usage is TRBV7-9 and J usage is TRBJ2-3, with TRBD1 matching over 9 bases. The CDR3 region is CASSYRTRTGDTDTQYF. The DNA for the CDR3 is TGTGCCAGCAGCTACCGTACTAGGACAGGGGACACAGATACGCAGTATTTT.